This T cell receptor beta chain originates from a study of cytomegalovirus exposure and HLA in healthy donors. Study results and caveats: The authors listed around 150 TCR beta chains as cytomegalovirus-associated. It was reported in a later analysis that an Asian-associated ancestry cluster showed fewer N-insertions than the roughly 660-donor mean.

There are a few counts of this clone. What it binds is not known. PCR primers comprised 60 Vbeta and 13 Jbeta primers. Clones were sequenced by immunoSEQ multiplex PCR, and TCRdb holds only the in-frame ones, with some missing. Seen here are fewer than 150,000 clones, about two thirds observed once, and the top ten hold 8.2%. The germline V gene has CDR1 SGHTA and CDR2 FQGNSA. Trimming pared 4 bases from V and 3 bases from J, leaving 19 bases between. This CDR3 spans 18 amino acids. Input material: PBMCs. The chain uses TRBV7-2 and TRBJ1-6; TRBD1 is a possible D gene (5 bases). This TCR derives from a woman aged 40 to 49 in good health and CMV-seropositive. CDR3 protein: CASSSNRPGKGYNSPLHF. The CDR3 DNA sequence: TGTGCCAGCAGCTCCAACAGGCCCGGAAAGGGCTATAATTCACCCCTCCACTTT.